This entry features one TCR beta chain sequence. V shed 3 bases and J shed 3 bases, with 9 bases lying between them. The CDR3 totals 13 residues. CDR1 and CDR2 (germline): MDHEN, SYDVKM. This sample stems from a study of T cell responses to AZD1222 COVID-19 vaccine. TCRdb's table, derived via immunoSEQ multiplex PCR, lists solely in-frame clones and lacks some. The repertoire holds 150,000 to 250,000 clones, with roughly nine tenths as singletons. The source is an adult who received the AZD1222 COVID-19 vaccine. The chain employs TRBV28 and TRBJ2-7; D unclear. The source material was peripheral blood, sampled 28 days after the second AZD1222 dose. CDR3 amino acids: CASSLYSNYEQYF. The CDR3 DNA reads as TGTGCCAGCAGTTTGTACAGCAACTACGAGCAGTACTTC.